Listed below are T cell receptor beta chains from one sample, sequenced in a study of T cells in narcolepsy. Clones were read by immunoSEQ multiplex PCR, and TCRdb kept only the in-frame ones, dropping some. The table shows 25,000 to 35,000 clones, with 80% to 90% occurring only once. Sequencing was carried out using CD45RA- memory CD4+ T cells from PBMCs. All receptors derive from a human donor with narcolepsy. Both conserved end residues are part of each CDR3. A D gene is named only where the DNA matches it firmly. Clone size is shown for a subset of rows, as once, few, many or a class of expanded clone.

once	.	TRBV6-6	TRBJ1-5	CASSTYVGSNQPQHF	TGTGCCAGCAGTACTTACGTAGGTAGCAATCAGCCCCAGCATTTT
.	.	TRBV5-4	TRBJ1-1	CASSLAVKVNTEAFF	TGTGCCAGCAGCTTGGCGGTTAAAGTGAACACTGAAGCTTTCTTT
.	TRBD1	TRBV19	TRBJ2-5	CASSPLRGLETQYF	TGTGCCAGTAGCCCCCTAAGGGGGCTGGAGACCCAGTACTTC
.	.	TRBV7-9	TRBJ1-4	CASSLVLPNEKLFF	TGTGCCAGCAGCTTAGTATTGCCTAATGAAAAACTGTTTTTT
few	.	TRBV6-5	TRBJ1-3	CASSIGTSGNTIYF	TGTGCCAGCAGTATAGGGACTTCTGGAAACACCATATATTTT
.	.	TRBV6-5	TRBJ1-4	CASSFDNTLNEKLFF	TGTGCCAGCAGTTTTGACAACACCCTTAATGAAAAACTGTTTTTT
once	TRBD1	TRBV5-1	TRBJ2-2	CASRDGTGAVGELFF	TGCGCCAGCAGGGATGGTACAGGGGCGGTCGGGGAGCTGTTTTTT
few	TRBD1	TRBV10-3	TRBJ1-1	CAINPGQMNTEAFF	TGTGCCATCAACCCGGGACAGATGAACACTGAAGCTTTCTTT
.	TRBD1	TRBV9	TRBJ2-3	CASSADDRGSDTQYF	TGTGCCAGCAGCGCAGACGACAGGGGGTCGGATACGCAGTATTTT
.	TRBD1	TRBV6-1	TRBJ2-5	CASSLGQGGLETQYF	TGTGCCAGCAGCTTAGGACAGGGAGGCTTAGAGACCCAGTACTTC
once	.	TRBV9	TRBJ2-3	CASSVAGGFSDTQYF	TGTGCCAGCAGCGTAGCTGGAGGGTTTTCAGATACGCAGTATTTT
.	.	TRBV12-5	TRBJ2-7	CASKTRRVWTYEQYF	TGTGCTAGTAAAACCAGGAGGGTTTGGACCTACGAGCAGTACTTC
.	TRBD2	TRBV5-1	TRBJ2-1	CASSLTSGPTYNEQFF	TGCGCCAGCAGCTTGACTAGCGGGCCCACCTACAATGAGCAGTTCTTC
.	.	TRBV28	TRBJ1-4	CASSGGYNEKLFF	TGTGCCAGCAGCGGGGGGTATAATGAAAAACTGTTTTTT
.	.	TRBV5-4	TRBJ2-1	CASSLGGAGPYNEQFF	TGTGCCAGCAGCTTGGGGGGCGCGGGGCCCTACAATGAGCAGTTCTTC
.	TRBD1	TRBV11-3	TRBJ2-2	CASSSGTGMLSGELFF	TGTGCCAGCAGCTCCGGGACAGGGATGTTGTCCGGGGAGCTGTTTTTT
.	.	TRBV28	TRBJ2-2	CASSLGSSYTGELFF	TGTGCCAGCAGTTTAGGGTCATCCTACACCGGGGAGCTGTTTTTT
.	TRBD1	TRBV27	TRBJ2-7	CASSLAPGGSYEQYF	TGTGCCAGCAGTTTAGCTCCAGGGGGCTCCTACGAGCAGTACTTC
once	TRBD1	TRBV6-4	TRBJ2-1	CASRGRQGDYNEQFF	TGTGCCAGCAGGGGTAGACAGGGGGATTACAATGAGCAGTTCTTC
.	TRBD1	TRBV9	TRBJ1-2	CASSPQTGGMFGYTF	TGTGCCAGCAGCCCTCAGACAGGGGGAATGTTTGGCTACACCTTC
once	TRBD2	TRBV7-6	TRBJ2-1	CASSLETSGRAGINEQFF	TGTGCCAGCAGCTTAGAGACTAGCGGGAGGGCGGGAATAAATGAGCAGTTCTTC
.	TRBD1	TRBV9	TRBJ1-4	CASSFRGATNEKLFF	TGTGCCAGCAGCTTCAGGGGGGCAACTAATGAAAAACTGTTTTTT
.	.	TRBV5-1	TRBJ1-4	CASSLQGGTNEKLFF	TGCGCCAGCAGCTTACAGGGCGGAACTAATGAAAAACTGTTTTTT
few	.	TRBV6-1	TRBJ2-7	CASSEVVLGYEQYF	TGTGCCAGCAGTGAAGTAGTCCTGGGCTACGAGCAGTACTTC
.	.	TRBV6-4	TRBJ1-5	CASSAELNQPQHF	TGTGCCAGCAGCGCCGAACTAAATCAGCCCCAGCATTTT
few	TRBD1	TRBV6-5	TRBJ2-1	CASRRQGFDEQFF	TGTGCCAGCAGGAGACAGGGATTCGATGAGCAGTTCTTC
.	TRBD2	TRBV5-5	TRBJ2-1	CASSRDVGTSGYEQFF	TGTGCCAGCAGCCGAGACGTAGGGACTAGCGGGTATGAGCAGTTCTTC
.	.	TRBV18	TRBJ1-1	CASSPTGRANTEAFF	TGTGCCAGCTCACCTACAGGGCGGGCGAACACTGAAGCTTTCTTT
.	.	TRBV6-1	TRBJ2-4	CASSELLGGRGYF	TGTGCCAGCAGTGAACTGCTTGGGGGCCGGGGGTACTTC
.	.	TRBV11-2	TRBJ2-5	CASSLEGRGTEETQYF	TGTGCCAGCAGCTTAGAGGGACGGGGGACGGAAGAGACCCAGTACTTC
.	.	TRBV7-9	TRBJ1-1	CASSLEGNTEAFF	TGTGCCAGCAGCTTAGAGGGGAACACTGAAGCTTTCTTT
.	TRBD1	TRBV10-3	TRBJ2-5	CAISDGQGVRTQETQYF	TGTGCCATCAGTGACGGACAGGGCGTACGGACCCAAGAGACCCAGTACTTC
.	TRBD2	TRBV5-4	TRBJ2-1	CASSSGLAGYNEQFF	TGTGCCAGCAGCTCGGGACTAGCGGGCTACAATGAGCAGTTCTTC
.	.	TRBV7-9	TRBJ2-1	CASSSQGINEQFF	TGTGCCAGCAGCTCGCAGGGAATCAATGAGCAGTTCTTC
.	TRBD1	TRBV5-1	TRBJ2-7	CASSSWDRGKEQYF	TGCGCCAGCAGCTCCTGGGACAGGGGAAAGGAGCAGTACTTC
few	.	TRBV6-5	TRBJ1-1	CASSSLTTEAFF	TGTGCCAGCAGTTCCCTAACAACTGAAGCTTTCTTT
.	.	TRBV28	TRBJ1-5	CASGLEGNQPQHF	TGTGCCAGCGGTCTGGAGGGCAATCAGCCCCAGCATTTT
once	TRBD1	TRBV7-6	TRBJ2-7	CASSNRDRGYEQYF	TGTGCCAGCAGCAACCGGGACAGGGGGTACGAGCAGTACTTC
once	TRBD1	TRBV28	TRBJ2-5	CASSFLTGGQETQYF	TGTGCCAGCAGTTTCTTGACAGGGGGGCAAGAGACCCAGTACTTC
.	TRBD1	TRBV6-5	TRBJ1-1	CASSLYSGGRTEAFF	TGTGCCAGCAGTTTATATTCAGGGGGCCGAACTGAAGCTTTCTTT
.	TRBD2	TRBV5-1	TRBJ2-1	CASSLQGLGDNEQFF	TGCGCCAGCAGCCTCCAAGGACTAGGAGACAATGAGCAGTTCTTC
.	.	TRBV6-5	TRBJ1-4	CASSERQGYEKLFF	TGTGCCAGCAGTGAACGTCAGGGGTATGAAAAACTGTTTTTT
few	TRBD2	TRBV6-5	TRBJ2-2	CASEPGGATGELFF	TGTGCCAGCGAACCGGGGGGGGCCACCGGGGAGCTGTTTTTT
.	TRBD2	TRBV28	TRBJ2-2	CASSSGLAGLNTGELFF	TGTGCCAGCAGTTCCGGACTAGCGGGACTGAACACCGGGGAGCTGTTTTTT
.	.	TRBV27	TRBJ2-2	CASRLGATSVTGELFF	TGTGCCAGCAGATTGGGGGCTACCTCGGTGACCGGGGAGCTGTTTTTT
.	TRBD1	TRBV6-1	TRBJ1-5	CASSTMDRVQPQHF	TGTGCCAGCAGTACGATGGACAGGGTACAGCCCCAGCATTTT
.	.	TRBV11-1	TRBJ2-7	CASSDITGASAQYF	TGTGCCAGCAGCGACATAACGGGGGCAAGTGCGCAGTACTTC
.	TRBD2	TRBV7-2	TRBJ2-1	CASSRRAGFSYNEQFF	TGTGCCAGCAGCCGGAGAGCGGGGTTCTCCTACAATGAGCAGTTCTTC
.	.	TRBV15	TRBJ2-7	CATSRDWEPDRAYEQYF	TGTGCCACCAGCAGAGATTGGGAACCGGACAGAGCCTACGAGCAGTACTTC
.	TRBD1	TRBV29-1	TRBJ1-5	CSVQGADQPQHF	TGCAGCGTTCAGGGGGCGGATCAGCCCCAGCATTTT
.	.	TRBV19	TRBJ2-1	CASSIDLGTYNEQFF	TGTGCCAGTAGTATAGATCTCGGGACATACAATGAGCAGTTCTTC